Following are 9 T cell receptor beta chains from one sample sequenced in a study of OX40 agonist ivuxolimab in advanced cancers. The method behind the library was the immunoSEQ multiplex PCR assay. The table was pulled from immuneACCESS by TCRdb, which kept in-frame rearrangements only. Such tables lose some clones; where checked, under half of the loss comes from unresolved V genes, and the rest has no known cause. Recorded for this sample are about 58,000 clones; roughly 87% of them occurred a single time. The top ten hold 0.6% to 0.7% of the sample. This specimen consisted of CD4+ or CD8+ T cells sorted from blood, obtained in a trial of the OX40 agonist ivuxolimab. All receptors come from an adult with an advanced solid tumor such as melanoma, head and neck, liver or kidney cancer.

This clone was detected only a few times. This chain uses TRBV30 with TRBJ1-5, with D perhaps matching TRBD1 (6 bases). The CDR3 spans 12 residues. Trimming took 4 bases from V and 4 from J, leaving 8 bases between them. Per germline, CDR1 GTSNPN and CDR2 SVGIG (reference sequence). The CDR3 spells CAWNRANQPQHF. CDR3 in DNA: TGTGCCTGGAACAGGGCAAATCAGCCCCAGCATTTT.

The chain couples TRBV9 to TRBJ2-3; 7 positions match TRBD1. The CDR3 has 15 amino acids. Germline values: CDR1 SGDLS, CDR2 YYNGEE. V shed 4 bases, J shed 0 bases, and the junction held 5 bases outside the gene matches. CDR3 nucleotide sequence: TGTGCCAGCAGCAACAGACAGGGAAGCACAGATACGCAGTATTTT. It specifies CASSNRQGSTDTQYF.

The rearrangement uses TRBV2 and TRBJ2-1; 11 bases agree with TRBD2. Germline lookup yields CDR1 SNHLY and CDR2 FYNNEI. The CDR3 extends over 15 amino acids. The junction had 4 bases not matched to a gene; V was cut back by 5 bases and J by 4 bases. The CDR3 DNA reads as TGTGCCAGCAGTACCGGGACTAGCGGATACAATGAGCAGTTCTTC. Protein sequence: CASSTGTSGYNEQFF.

The chain recombines TRBV28 with TRBJ1-2; 10 bases align to TRBD1. In germline, CDR1 is MDHEN, CDR2 SYDVKM. The CDR3 spans 15 residues. V trimming: 6 bases; J trimming: 4 bases; junction bases outside the gene matches: 8. CDR3 coding DNA: TGTGCCAGCAGCCCAGGGACAGGGGTGGGCTATGGCTACACCTTC. Translation: CASSPGTGVGYGYTF.

V is TRBV7-2 and J is TRBJ2-7, with TRBD2 matching 10 bases. V lost 2 bases, J lost 5 bases, and 3 bases stayed unmatched. The CDR3 spans 14 residues. Germline V lookup: CDR1 SGHTA, CDR2 FQGNSA. The CDR3 nucleotides are TGTGCCAGCAGCTTATCTAGCGGGAGTGACGAGCAGTACTTC. This gives the protein CASSLSSGSDEQYF.

This clone showed up just once. CDR3 nucleotide sequence: TGCAGTGCTAGAGCGGGGACCCAGTACTTC. Its translation is CSARAGTQYF. The V call is TRBV20-1, the J call TRBJ2-5, with D uncertain. Trimming stripped 1 base from V and 7 bases from J, with 4 bases between. CDR3 size: 10 residues. Germline loops: CDR1 DFQATT, CDR2 SNEGSKA (reference sequence).

This chain uses TRBV9 with TRBJ2-1, with a possible D match to TRBD2 (5 bases). Trimming took off 0 bases at V and 11 bases at J, with 15 bases between the two ends. CDR3 length: 14 amino acids. CDR1 is SGDLS, CDR2 YYNGEE, per germline. CDR3 nucleotides: TGTGCCAGCAGCGTAGACGGCGGAGGATGGAAGCAGTTCTTC. It codes for CASSVDGGGWKQFF.

DNA of the CDR3: TGTGCCAGCAGTTCCCCGGACAGGGTGTATGAAAAACTGTTTTTT. This codes for CASSSPDRVYEKLFF. The J gene is TRBJ1-4, the V gene TRBV6-5; 8 positions agree with TRBD1. The CDR3 is 15 residues long. The germline CDR1 and CDR2 sequences are MNHEY and SVGAGI. V trimming: 4 bases; J trimming: 6 bases; junction bases outside the gene matches: 7.

This clone showed up just once. The V gene is TRBV5-4, the J gene TRBJ2-7; 8 bases agree with TRBD1. There are 15 residues in the CDR3. The J segment lost 5 bases and the V segment lost 0 bases, leaving 7 bases of the junction unmatched. In germline, CDR1 is SGHNT, CDR2 YYREEE (reference sequence). For the CDR3, the DNA is TGTGCCAGCAGCTTGGAATCCAGGGGGCCGGACGAGCAGTACTTC. Translation: CASSLESRGPDEQYF.